Listed below are T cell receptor beta chains from one sample, sequenced in a study of OX40 agonist ivuxolimab in advanced cancers. Sequencing was performed with immunoSEQ multiplex PCR; in TCRdb, only in-frame clones are kept and a portion is missing. The data contain roughly 50,000 clones, around 90% of them seen just once; the ten biggest clones take up about 10%. This material consisted of CD4+ or CD8+ T cells sorted from blood, taken in a trial of the OX40 agonist ivuxolimab. Receptor source: an adult with an advanced solid tumor such as melanoma, head and neck, liver or kidney cancer. Both conserved end residues are trimmed from each CDR3. Each record gives: V gene, J gene, clone size, CDR3 protein. Expanded clones get a size class; other rows say once, few or many, or leave the size out.

V: TRBV18; J: TRBJ2-2; size: -; CDR3: ASSPGGNTGELF
V: TRBV27; J: TRBJ1-2; size: -; CDR3: ASSLRGLNYGYT
V: TRBV5-4; J: TRBJ2-7; size: -; CDR3: ASSLEGRGGAEQY
V: TRBV5-3; J: TRBJ1-1; size: -; CDR3: ARITSQGTEAF
V: TRBV21-1; J: TRBJ2-3; size: -; CDR3: ASTRGTSGTWYTDTQY
V: TRBV18; J: TRBJ2-4; size: -; CDR3: ASSPGDYRGLAKNIQY
V: TRBV15; J: TRBJ2-7; size: once; CDR3: ATSREKDEQY
V: TRBV7-9; J: TRBJ2-4; size: -; CDR3: ASSLIGGFGENIQY
V: TRBV11-2; J: TRBJ2-7; size: -; CDR3: ASSLGGSGSYEQY
V: TRBV7-3; J: TRBJ2-7; size: once; CDR3: ASSSTGNGEQY
V: TRBV7-9; J: TRBJ2-1; size: -; CDR3: ASRTSGSEVNEQF
V: TRBV27; J: TRBJ2-3; size: -; CDR3: ASSPGLASDTQY
V: TRBV28; J: TRBJ2-5; size: -; CDR3: ASRPQLSQETQY
V: TRBV27; J: TRBJ1-2; size: -; CDR3: ASSSTFSGDYGYT
V: TRBV9; J: TRBJ2-7; size: once; CDR3: ASSSWGASYEQY
V: TRBV4-1; J: TRBJ1-2; size: -; CDR3: ASSQVQGAIEGYT
V: TRBV29-1; J: TRBJ1-1; size: few; CDR3: SVEEAGAEAF
V: TRBV4-3; J: TRBJ2-7; size: -; CDR3: ASSQDYEQY
V: TRBV27; J: TRBJ2-7; size: -; CDR3: ASSLAVDSSYEQY
V: TRBV4-1; J: TRBJ2-7; size: -; CDR3: ASSPPGLASYEQY
V: TRBV19; J: TRBJ1-5; size: -; CDR3: ASLPGINQPQH
V: TRBV7-2; J: TRBJ2-1; size: once; CDR3: ASNLAALGNEQF
V: TRBV4-3; J: TRBJ1-4; size: -; CDR3: ASSASGTGVEKLF
V: TRBV5-1; J: TRBJ2-1; size: once; CDR3: ASSLGLANNEQF
V: TRBV12-5; J: TRBJ2-3; size: -; CDR3: ASGLGAEGQGTDTQY
V: TRBV29-1; J: TRBJ2-5; size: -; CDR3: SVDGTAATQTQY
V: TRBV5-5; J: TRBJ2-7; size: -; CDR3: ASSRLAGQSYEQY
V: TRBV27; J: TRBJ2-7; size: -; CDR3: ASSFWGGSYEQY
V: TRBV7-6; J: TRBJ2-3; size: -; CDR3: ASSFPRTGEVSTDTQY
V: TRBV6-1; J: TRBJ2-2; size: -; CDR3: ASRGDTNTGELF
V: TRBV7-6; J: TRBJ2-7; size: -; CDR3: ASSLSPAGGHEQY
V: TRBV6-5; J: TRBJ2-3; size: -; CDR3: ASSYSMSPQDTQY
V: TRBV5-1; J: TRBJ2-7; size: -; CDR3: ASSLGTGTNEQY
V: TRBV6-5; J: TRBJ1-5; size: -; CDR3: ASKPAPGGQPQH
V: TRBV9; J: TRBJ2-5; size: -; CDR3: ASSPRLGLQETQY
V: TRBV6-5; J: TRBJ2-3; size: few; CDR3: ASSYSMRAYTDTQY
V: TRBV19; J: TRBJ2-3; size: -; CDR3: ASSIKMGQTDTQY
V: TRBV9; J: TRBJ2-1; size: once; CDR3: ASSVATGVSNEQF
V: TRBV5-1; J: TRBJ2-1; size: -; CDR3: ASTQGSRQF
V: TRBV4-1; J: TRBJ2-1; size: -; CDR3: ASSRIREGDEQF
V: TRBV4-1; J: TRBJ1-1; size: -; CDR3: ASSPGQGASEAF
V: TRBV7-6; J: TRBJ2-7; size: -; CDR3: ASSSEQGSVEQY
V: TRBV4-1; J: TRBJ2-1; size: -; CDR3: ASSQDRISYNEQF
V: TRBV25-1; J: TRBJ2-1; size: -; CDR3: ASSGPGTAYNEQF
V: TRBV7-9; J: TRBJ1-5; size: -; CDR3: ASSSTIGTGKDQPQH
V: TRBV19; J: TRBJ1-1; size: -; CDR3: ASSIWLGAANTEAF